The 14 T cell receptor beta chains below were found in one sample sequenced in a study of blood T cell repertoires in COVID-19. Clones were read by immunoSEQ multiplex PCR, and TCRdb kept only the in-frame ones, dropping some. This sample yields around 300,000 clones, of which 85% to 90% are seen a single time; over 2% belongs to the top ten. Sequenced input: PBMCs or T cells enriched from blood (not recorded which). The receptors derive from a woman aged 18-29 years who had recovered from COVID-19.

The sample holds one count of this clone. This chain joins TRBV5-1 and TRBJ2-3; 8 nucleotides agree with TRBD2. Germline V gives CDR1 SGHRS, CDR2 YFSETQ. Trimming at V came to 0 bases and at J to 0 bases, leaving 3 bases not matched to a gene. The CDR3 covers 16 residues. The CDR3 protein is CASSLGLAISTDTQYF. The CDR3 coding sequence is TGCGCCAGCAGCTTGGGACTAGCGATCAGCACAGATACGCAGTATTTT.

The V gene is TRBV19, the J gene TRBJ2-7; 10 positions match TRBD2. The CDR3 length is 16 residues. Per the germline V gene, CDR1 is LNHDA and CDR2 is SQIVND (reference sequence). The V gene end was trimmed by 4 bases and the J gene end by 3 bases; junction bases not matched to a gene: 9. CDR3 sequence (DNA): TGTGCCAGTAGTAGCGGACTAGCGGTGAATTACTACGAGCAGTACTTC. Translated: CASSSGLAVNYYEQYF.

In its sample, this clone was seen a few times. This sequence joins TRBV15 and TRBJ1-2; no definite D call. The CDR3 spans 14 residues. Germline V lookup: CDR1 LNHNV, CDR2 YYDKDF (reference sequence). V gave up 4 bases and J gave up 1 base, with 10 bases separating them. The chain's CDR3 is CATSNLTVNYGYTF. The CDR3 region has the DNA TGTGCCACCAGCAACCTCACTGTTAACTATGGCTACACCTTC.

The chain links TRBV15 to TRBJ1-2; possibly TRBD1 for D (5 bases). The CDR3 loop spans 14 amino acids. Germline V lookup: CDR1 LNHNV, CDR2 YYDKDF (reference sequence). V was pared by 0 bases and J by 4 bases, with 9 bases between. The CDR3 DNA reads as TGTGCCACCAGCAGAGATGTCGGGGGCTATGGCTACACCTTC. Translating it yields CATSRDVGGYGYTF.

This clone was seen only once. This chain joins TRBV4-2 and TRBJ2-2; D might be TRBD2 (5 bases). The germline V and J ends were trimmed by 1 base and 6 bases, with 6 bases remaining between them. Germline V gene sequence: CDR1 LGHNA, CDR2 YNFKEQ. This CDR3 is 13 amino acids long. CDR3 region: CASSQVASGELFF. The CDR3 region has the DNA TGTGCCAGCAGCCAAGTAGCGTCCGGGGAGCTGTTTTTT.

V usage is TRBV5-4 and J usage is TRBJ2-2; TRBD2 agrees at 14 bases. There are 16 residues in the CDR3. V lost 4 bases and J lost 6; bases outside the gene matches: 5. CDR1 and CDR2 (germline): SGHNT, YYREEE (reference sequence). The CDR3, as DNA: TGTGCCAGCAGCGCCCGGACTAGCGGGGGGTCCGGGGAGCTGTTTTTT. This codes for CASSARTSGGSGELFF.

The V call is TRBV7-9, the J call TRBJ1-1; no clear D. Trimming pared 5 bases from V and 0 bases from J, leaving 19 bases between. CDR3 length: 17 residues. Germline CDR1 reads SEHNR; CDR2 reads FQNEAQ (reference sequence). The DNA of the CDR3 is TGTGCCAGCAGCCCCCGGGAAACTAGAAGAATGAACACTGAAGCTTTCTTT. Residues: CASSPRETRRMNTEAFF.

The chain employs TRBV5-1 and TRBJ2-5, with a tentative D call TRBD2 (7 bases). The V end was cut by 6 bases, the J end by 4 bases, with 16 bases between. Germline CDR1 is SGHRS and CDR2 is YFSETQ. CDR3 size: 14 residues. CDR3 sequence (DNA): TGCGCCAGCAATGGGGGGGGGCCTGGAGAGACCCAGTACTTC. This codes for CASNGGGPGETQYF.

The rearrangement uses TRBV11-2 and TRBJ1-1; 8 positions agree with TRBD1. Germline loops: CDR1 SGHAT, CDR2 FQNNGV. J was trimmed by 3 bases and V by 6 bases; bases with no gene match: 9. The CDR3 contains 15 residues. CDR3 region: CASSPTTGVDTEAFF. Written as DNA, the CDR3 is TGTGCCAGCAGTCCGACGACAGGGGTCGACACTGAAGCTTTCTTT.

The CDR3 spells CASSSTSGGAGELFF. CDR3 bases: TGTGCCAGCAGTTCGACTAGCGGGGGGGCCGGGGAGCTGTTTTTT. V and J are TRBV27 and TRBJ2-2; 14 bases are shared with TRBD2. There are 15 residues in the CDR3. Germline V gives CDR1 MNHEY, CDR2 SMNVEV (reference sequence). V lost 4 bases, J lost 6 bases, and 1 base stayed unmatched.

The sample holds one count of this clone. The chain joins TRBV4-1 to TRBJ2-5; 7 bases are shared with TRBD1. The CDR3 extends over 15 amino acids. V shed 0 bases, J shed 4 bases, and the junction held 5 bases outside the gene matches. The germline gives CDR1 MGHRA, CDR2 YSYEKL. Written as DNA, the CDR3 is TGCGCCAGCAGCCAAGATCTGGGACAGACAGAGACCCAGTACTTC. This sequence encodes CASSQDLGQTETQYF.

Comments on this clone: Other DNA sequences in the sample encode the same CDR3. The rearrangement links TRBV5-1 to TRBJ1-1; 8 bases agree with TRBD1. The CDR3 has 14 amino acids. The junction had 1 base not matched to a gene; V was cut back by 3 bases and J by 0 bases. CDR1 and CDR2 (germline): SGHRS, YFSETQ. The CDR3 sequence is CASSSDRVNTEAFF. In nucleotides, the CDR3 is TGCGCCAGCAGCTCGGACAGGGTGAACACTGAAGCTTTCTTT.

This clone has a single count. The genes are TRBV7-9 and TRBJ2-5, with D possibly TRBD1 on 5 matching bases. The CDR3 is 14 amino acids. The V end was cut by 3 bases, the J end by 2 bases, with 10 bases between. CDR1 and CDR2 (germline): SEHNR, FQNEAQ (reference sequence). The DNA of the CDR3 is TGTGCCAGCAGCTTCAGACAGTTACAAGAGACCCAGTACTTC. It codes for CASSFRQLQETQYF.

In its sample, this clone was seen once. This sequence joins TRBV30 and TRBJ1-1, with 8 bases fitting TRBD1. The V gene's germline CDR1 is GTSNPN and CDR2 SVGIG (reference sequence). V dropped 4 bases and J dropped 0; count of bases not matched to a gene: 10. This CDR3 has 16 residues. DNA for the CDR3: TGTGCCTGGACCAGGACAGGGAGCCTTATGAACACTGAAGCTTTCTTT. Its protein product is CAWTRTGSLMNTEAFF.